This TCR beta chain is from a study of cytomegalovirus exposure and HLA in healthy donors. Overall study results and limits: Per published accounts, TCR beta sequences correctly predicted the HLA-A and HLA-B alleles of most subjects. Most sequenced TCRs were rare (though some public TCRs occurred in many donors).

Worth noting for this clone: The antigen is not known.

Although they were nominally healthy when sampled, donors likely had unrecorded immune exposures. PCR amplification relied on 60 Vbeta primers (plus 13 Jbeta primers). Sequenced by immunoSEQ multiplex PCR; TCRdb stores in-frame clones only, minus some. The sample gives about 140,000 clones, 70% to 75% of which show up once; 14% is in the top ten. This CDR3 has 15 residues. Germline CDR1 and CDR2: WSHSY and SAAADI. V trimming: 0 bases; J trimming: 4 bases; junction bases outside the gene matches: 4. Sequencing was performed on PBMCs. This TCR came from a human donor in good health. The J gene is TRBJ2-7, the V gene TRBV10-2, with 9 bases fitting TRBD2. CDR3 DNA: TGCGCCAGCAGTGAGTCGGCGGGGGGGCTGTACGAGCAGTACTTC. Translating gives CASSESAGGLYEQYF.